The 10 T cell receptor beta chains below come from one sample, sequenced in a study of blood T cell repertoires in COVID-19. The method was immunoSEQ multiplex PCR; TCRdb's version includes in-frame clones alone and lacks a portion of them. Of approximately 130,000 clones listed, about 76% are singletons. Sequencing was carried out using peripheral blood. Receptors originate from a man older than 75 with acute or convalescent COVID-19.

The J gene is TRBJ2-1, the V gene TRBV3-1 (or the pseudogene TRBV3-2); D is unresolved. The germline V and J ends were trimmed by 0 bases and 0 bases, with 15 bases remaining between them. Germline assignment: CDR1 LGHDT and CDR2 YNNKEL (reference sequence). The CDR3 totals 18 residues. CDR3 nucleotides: TGTGCCAGCAGCCAAGATCCCGCCGCGGTCAGCTCCTACAATGAGCAGTTCTTC. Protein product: CASSQDPAAVSSYNEQFF.

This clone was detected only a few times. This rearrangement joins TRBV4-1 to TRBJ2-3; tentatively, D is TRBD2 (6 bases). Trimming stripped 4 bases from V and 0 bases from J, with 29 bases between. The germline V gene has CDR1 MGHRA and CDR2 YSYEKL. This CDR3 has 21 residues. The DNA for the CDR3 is TGCGCCAGCAGCCCCAACTTGGGCCAGTTCGGGGGAACCTCTAGCACAGATACGCAGTATTTT. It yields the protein CASSPNLGQFGGTSSTDTQYF.

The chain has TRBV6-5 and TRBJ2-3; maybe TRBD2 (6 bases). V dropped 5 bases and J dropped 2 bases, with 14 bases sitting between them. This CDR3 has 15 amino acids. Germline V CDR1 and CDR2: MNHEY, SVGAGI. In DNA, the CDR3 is TGTGCCAGCAGTACGGGACTTTCTATCACAGATACGCAGTATTTT. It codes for CASSTGLSITDTQYF.

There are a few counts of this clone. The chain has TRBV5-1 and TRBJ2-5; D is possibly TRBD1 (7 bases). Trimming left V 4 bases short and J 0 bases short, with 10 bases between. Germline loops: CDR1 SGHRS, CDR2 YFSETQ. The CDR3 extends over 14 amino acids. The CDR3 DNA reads TGCGCCAGCAGCCGCGGGACAGACCAAGAGACCCAGTACTTC. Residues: CASSRGTDQETQYF.

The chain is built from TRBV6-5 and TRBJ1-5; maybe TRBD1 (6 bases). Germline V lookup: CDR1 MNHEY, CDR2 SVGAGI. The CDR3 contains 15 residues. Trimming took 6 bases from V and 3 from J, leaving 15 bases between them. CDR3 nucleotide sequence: TGTGCCAGCAGCTCCCGCCAGGGGTTCAATCAGCCCCAGCATTTT. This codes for CASSSRQGFNQPQHF.

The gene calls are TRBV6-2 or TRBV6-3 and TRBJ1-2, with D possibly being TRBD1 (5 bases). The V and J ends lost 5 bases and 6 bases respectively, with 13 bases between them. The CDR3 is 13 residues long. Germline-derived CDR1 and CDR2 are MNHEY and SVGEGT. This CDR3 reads CASSLLRADGYTF. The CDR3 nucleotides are TGTGCCAGCAGTCTCCTCAGGGCGGATGGCTACACCTTC.

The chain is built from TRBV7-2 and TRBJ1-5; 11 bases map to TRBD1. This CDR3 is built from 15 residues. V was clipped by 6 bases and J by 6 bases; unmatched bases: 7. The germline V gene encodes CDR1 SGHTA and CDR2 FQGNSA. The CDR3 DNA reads TGTGCCAGCAGTCTGGACAGGGGGCTGGTTCAGCCCCAGCATTTT. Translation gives CASSLDRGLVQPQHF.

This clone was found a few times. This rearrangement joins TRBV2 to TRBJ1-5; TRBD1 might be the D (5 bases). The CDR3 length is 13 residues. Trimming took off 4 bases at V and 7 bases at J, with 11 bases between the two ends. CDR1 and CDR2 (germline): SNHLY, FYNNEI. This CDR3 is CASSVQAGQPQHF. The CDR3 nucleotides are TGTGCCAGCAGTGTACAGGCGGGGCAGCCCCAGCATTTT.

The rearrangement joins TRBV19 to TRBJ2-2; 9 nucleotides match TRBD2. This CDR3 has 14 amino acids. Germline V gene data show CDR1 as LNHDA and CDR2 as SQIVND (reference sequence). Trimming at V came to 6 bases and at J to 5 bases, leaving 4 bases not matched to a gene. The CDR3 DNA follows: TGTGCCAGTAGGCCTAGCGGGGTAACCGGGGAGCTGTTTTTT. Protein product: CASRPSGVTGELFF.

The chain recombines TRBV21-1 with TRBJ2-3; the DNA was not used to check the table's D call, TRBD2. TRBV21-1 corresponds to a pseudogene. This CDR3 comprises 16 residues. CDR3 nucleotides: TGTGCCAGCAGCAAATTTTCAGGGAGGTCGACAGATACGCAGTATTTT. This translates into CASSKFSGRSTDTQYF.